One and the same sample provided the 12 T cell receptor beta chains below, sequenced in a study of breast tumors, draining lymph nodes, adjacent tissues. Via MiXCR, TCRdb re-called the multiplex PCR reads, giving one row per CDR3 protein. Found here are 30,000 to 40,000 distinct CDR3 sequences, 36% of them singletons; the top ten hold 11%. Sequenced: breast tumor tissue. These receptors all come from a female donor with breast cancer. Some clones in this sample may be carry-over from other donors' samples.

In its sample, this clonotype was seen a few times. The J gene is TRBJ2-3, the V gene TRBV5-4, with 7 bases lining up with TRBD1. In germline, CDR1 is SGHNT, CDR2 YYREEE (reference sequence). The J segment lost 1 base and the V segment lost 4 bases, leaving 9 bases of the junction unmatched. The CDR3 length is 16 residues. The CDR3 protein is CASSPGTAKRTDTQYF. As DNA, the CDR3 is TGTGCCAGCAGCCCCGGGACAGCGAAACGCACAGATACGCAGTATTTT.

This clonotype occurred many times. The chain links TRBV6-5 to TRBJ2-3; 7 nucleotides agree with TRBD2. Germline CDR1 and CDR2: MNHEY and SVGAGI. The CDR3 length is 13 residues. V lost 10 bases to trimming and J lost 5 bases; unmatched junction nucleotides: 9. The CDR3 coding sequence is TGTGCCACCCGACGGGGGGTAGGAGATACGCAGTATTTT. Translating it yields CATRRGVGDTQYF.

Ten or more counts support this clonotype. The rearrangement joins TRBV3-1 to TRBJ1-3; possible D gene TRBD1, 6 bases. The CDR3 runs to 13 residues. V was shortened by 4 bases and J by 2 bases, with 6 bases between the two germline ends. The germline V gene has CDR1 LGHDT and CDR2 YNNKEL (reference sequence). CDR3 nucleotides: TGTGCCAGCAGCCGGACAGCTGGAAACACCATATATTTT. This codes for CASSRTAGNTIYF.

The J gene is TRBJ2-3, the V gene TRBV4-1; possible D gene TRBD2, 6 bases. V gave up 8 bases and J gave up 0 bases, with 24 bases separating them. Per germline, CDR1 MGHRA and CDR2 YSYEKL. CDR3 length: 18 residues. CDR3 DNA sequence: TGCGCCAGCGGCCCAAGGAGGGGAAGCGGAACTAGCACAGATACGCAGTATTTT. Residues: CASGPRRGSGTSTDTQYF.

The CDR3 bases are TGCAGTGCTAGTGATGCCTACGAGCAGTACTTC. Translating it yields CSASDAYEQYF. The rearrangement links TRBV20-1 to TRBJ2-7; D unresolved. This CDR3 has 11 amino acids. Looked up from germline, CDR1 is DFQATT and CDR2 is SNEGSKA (reference sequence). V shed 3 bases and J shed 2 bases, with 5 bases lying between them.

This clonotype appeared a few times. The chain uses TRBV9 and TRBJ2-1; D remains unclear. Per the germline V gene, CDR1 is SGDLS and CDR2 is YYNGEE. CDR3 length: 15 residues. Between the trimmed V and J ends, which lost 2 bases and 0 bases, there was a span of 9 bases. CDR3 nucleotide sequence: TGTGCCAGCAGCGTTGGACCTTACTCCTACAATGAGCAGTTCTTC. Encoded protein: CASSVGPYSYNEQFF.

This clonotype was detected a few times. The J gene is TRBJ1-5, the V gene TRBV6-2 or TRBV6-3; D is uncertain. Per germline, CDR1 MNHEY and CDR2 SVGEGT. Trimming pared 2 bases from V and 11 bases from J, leaving 13 bases between. The CDR3 is made up of 13 amino acids. The CDR3 sequence is CASSYPDVAAQHF. The DNA of the CDR3 is TGTGCCAGCAGTTACCCGGATGTCGCGGCCCAGCATTTT.

Notes on this clonotype: A much more abundant neighbour one base away suggests this may be a read error. V usage is TRBV6-2 or TRBV6-3 and J usage is TRBJ2-3, with 8 bases that match TRBD1. The CDR3 is 13 residues long. Germline V CDR1 and CDR2: MNHEY, SVGEGT. The CDR3 nucleotides read TGTGCCAGCAGACCAGGGGGCACAGATACGCTGTATTTT. As protein: CASRPGGTDTLYF.

In this sample, this clonotype turned up many times. The V and J genes are TRBV6-2 or TRBV6-3 and TRBJ2-7; D is undetermined. The CDR3 covers 16 residues. Trimming stripped 2 bases from V and 0 bases from J, with 14 bases between. Germline CDR1 reads MNHEY; CDR2 reads SVGEGT. The CDR3, as DNA: TGTGCCAGCAGTTACGGGCGAGGCCAGAGCTCCTACGAGCAGTACTTC. It encodes CASSYGRGQSSYEQYF.

V gene TRBV20-1 combines with J gene TRBJ2-1, with D uncertain. The CDR3 spans 14 residues. The V gene's germline CDR1 is DFQATT and CDR2 SNEGSKA (reference sequence). The V and J ends lost 5 bases and 3 bases respectively, with 14 bases between them. The CDR3 nucleotides are TGCAGTGCTGATGGAGACGCCATCTACAATGAGCAGTTCTTC. Translated: CSADGDAIYNEQFF.

The chain couples TRBV10-3 to TRBJ1-1; D is perhaps TRBD1 (5 bases). This CDR3 is 15 amino acids long. The germline V gene has CDR1 ENHRY and CDR2 SYGVKD. Trimming cost V 7 bases and J 1 base, with 16 bases left between them. The CDR3 DNA sequence: TGTGCCATCAATGAAGGCAGGGAAGCGAACACTGAAGCTTTCTTT. Translated, it gives CAINEGREANTEAFF.

The chain joins TRBV14 to TRBJ2-3, with TRBD2 as a possible D gene (6 bases). V lost 0 bases to trimming and J lost 12 bases, with 19 bases between them. CDR3 length equals 15 residues. Per germline, CDR1 SGHDN and CDR2 FVKESK. CDR3 bases: TGTGCCAGCAGCCAAGAAGGGAGCGTCCGGAGGGCACAGTATTTT. Residues: CASSQEGSVRRAQYF.